The present entry profiles one T cell receptor (beta chain) with its context. Clinical history reported by participants formed the basis on which cohorts were assigned. The data were produced by immunoSEQ multiplex PCR, yet TCRdb's version contains in-frame clones alone and is incomplete. The sample yields hundreds of thousands of clones, 86% seen once. The entry originates in a study of blood T cell repertoires in COVID-19. The CDR3 is 17 residues long. CDR1 and CDR2 from the germline V gene are KGHDR and SFDVKD. Trimming took 5 bases from V and 10 from J; bases not matched to a gene: 17. The gene calls are TRBV24-1 and TRBJ2-1, with 9 bases fitting TRBD2. Input material: PBMCs or T cells enriched from blood (not recorded which). The TCR originated in a woman between 45 and 65 years old in a cohort exposed to, infected with or recovered from COVID-19 (not recorded which). The chain's CDR3 is CATSARPVAGGPLEQFF. The CDR3 DNA reads as TGTGCCACCAGTGCTCGCCCCGTCGCGGGGGGGCCCTTGGAGCAGTTCTTC.